What follows are 25 T cell receptor beta chains derived from one specimen sequenced in a study of blood T cell repertoires in COVID-19. The method was immunoSEQ multiplex PCR; TCRdb's version includes in-frame clones alone and lacks a portion of them. In the table there are about 240,000 clones, around 90% of which are singletons. Sequences were obtained from peripheral blood. These receptor sequences come from a man between 60 and 75 years old who had recovered from COVID-19.

This chain uses TRBV6-1 with TRBJ2-7; no clear D. The CDR3 length is 11 residues. Trimming shortened V by 4 bases and J by 6 bases, and 7 bases separated the two germline ends. Per germline, CDR1 MNHNS and CDR2 SASEGT. The CDR3 here is CASSVALEQYV. The CDR3 DNA follows: TGTGCCAGCAGTGTAGCACTCGAGCAGTACGTC.

The chain combines TRBV27 with TRBJ1-2, with D unresolved. V lost 5 bases and J lost 4, with 11 bases in between. The CDR3 totals 13 residues. Germline V lookup: CDR1 MNHEY, CDR2 SMNVEV (reference sequence). CDR3 bases: TGTGCCAGCAGTGTCGGAGGGAGCTATGGCTACACCTTC. Translating it yields CASSVGGSYGYTF.

The chain is built from TRBV19 and TRBJ2-4, with D maybe TRBD1 (6 bases). Germline lookup yields CDR1 LNHDA and CDR2 SQIVND (reference sequence). The CDR3 length is 14 residues. Trimming left V 10 bases short and J 0 bases short, with 13 bases between. The CDR3, as DNA: TGTGCCACAGGGGACGGACTAGCCAAAAACATTCAGTACTTC. Its protein is CATGDGLAKNIQYF.

The chain joins TRBV19 to TRBJ2-7; perhaps TRBD1 as D (6 bases). V gave up 5 bases and J gave up 5 bases, with 13 bases separating them. Germline CDR1 and CDR2: LNHDA and SQIVND (reference sequence). The CDR3 runs to 13 residues. The chain's CDR3 is CASSPFRGDEQYF. CDR3 DNA: TGTGCCAGTAGTCCCTTCAGGGGTGACGAGCAGTACTTC.

The chain employs TRBV5-4 and TRBJ1-1; TRBD1 matches 7 bases. The V gene's germline CDR1 is SGHNT and CDR2 YYREEE (reference sequence). V dropped 1 base and J dropped 0; count of bases not matched to a gene: 3. This CDR3 is built from 15 residues. The CDR3 loop is CASSLRQGVNTEAFF. In DNA, the CDR3 is TGTGCCAGCAGCTTGCGGCAGGGGGTGAACACTGAAGCTTTCTTT.

The chain employs TRBV5-6 and TRBJ2-7, with 10 bases aligning to TRBD1. The CDR3 totals 15 residues. The V gene end was trimmed by 2 bases and the J gene end by 5 bases; junction bases not matched to a gene: 7. The V gene's germline CDR1 is SGHDT and CDR2 YYEEEE. In DNA, the CDR3 is TGTGCCAGCAGCTTACCGGGACAGGGGCTCAACGAGCAGTACTTC. It codes for CASSLPGQGLNEQYF.

This chain joins TRBV9 and TRBJ1-1; D may be TRBD1 (5 bases). The V gene lost 3 bases and the J gene lost 4 bases, with 7 bases spanning the gap. The V gene's germline CDR1 is SGDLS and CDR2 YYNGEE. The CDR3 is made up of 12 amino acids. The CDR3 region is CASSGGLTEAFF. The CDR3, as DNA: TGTGCCAGCAGCGGGGGACTCACTGAAGCTTTCTTT.

The chain recombines TRBV7-9 with TRBJ2-7; 7 bases align to TRBD1. The J segment lost 0 bases and the V segment lost 2 bases, leaving 13 bases of the junction unmatched. CDR3 size: 18 residues. Germline V gene sequence: CDR1 SEHNR, CDR2 FQNEAQ (reference sequence). CDR3 sequence: CASSLNTISGTVSYEQYF. Here the CDR3 DNA reads TGTGCCAGCAGCTTAAATACAATTTCCGGGACAGTCTCCTACGAGCAGTACTTC.

This chain links TRBV11-3 with TRBJ1-4; D remains unclear. V gave up 5 bases and J gave up 7 bases, with 11 bases separating them. The CDR3 has 13 residues. Germline loops: CDR1 SGHNT, CDR2 YENEEA. CDR3 sequence: CASSRGEGEKLFF. Written as DNA, the CDR3 is TGTGCCAGCAGCCGGGGAGAAGGTGAAAAACTGTTTTTT.

The chain uses TRBV5-1 and TRBJ1-3; D is perhaps TRBD1 (5 bases). CDR3 length: 14 amino acids. CDR1 and CDR2 (germline): SGHRS, YFSETQ. The germline V and J ends were trimmed by 2 bases and 0 bases, with 6 bases remaining between them. The CDR3 region is CASSLGVSGNTIYF. CDR3 DNA sequence: TGCGCCAGCAGCTTAGGGGTCTCTGGAAACACCATATATTTT. The variable domain in full, completed from reference TRBV5-1 and TRBJ1-3, reads KAGVTQTPRYLIKTRGQQVTLSCSPISGHRSVSWYQQTPGQGLQFLFEYFSETQRNKGNFPGRFSGRQFSNSRSEMNVSTLELGDSALYLCASSLGVSGNTIYFGEGSWLTVV.

The rearrangement joins TRBV13 to TRBJ1-4, with TRBD1 identical over 7 bases. J gave up 5 bases and V 7 bases, and 13 bases lay outside the gene matches. The V gene's germline CDR1 is PRHDT and CDR2 FYEKMQ (reference sequence). The CDR3 totals 16 residues. In nucleotides, the CDR3 is TGTGCCAGCAAACCCTCCAGACAGGGTACAAATGAAAAACTGTTTTTT. This translates into CASKPSRQGTNEKLFF.

J is TRBJ1-1 and V is TRBV12-3 or TRBV12-4; D is uncertain. CDR3 length: 13 amino acids. V gave up 0 bases and J gave up 12 bases, with 14 bases separating them. The DNA of the CDR3 is TGTGCCAGCAGTTTAGCCGGACCGGGATCCTCTTTCTTT. Translated, it gives CASSLAGPGSSFF.

The chain carries TRBV10-1 and TRBJ1-1, with a tentative D call TRBD1 (6 bases). The CDR3 sequence is 15 residues long. Germline CDR1 WNHNN, CDR2 SYGVQD (reference sequence). V gave up 6 bases and J gave up 4 bases, with 18 bases separating them. CDR3 bases: TGCGCCAGCAGGAAAAACAGGGAAAGTGGCACTGAAGCTTTCTTT. Translation: CASRKNRESGTEAFF.

J is TRBJ1-6 and V is TRBV11-2; D gene ambiguous. From germline, CDR1 is SGHAT and CDR2 FQNNGV. Trimming cost V 0 bases and J 13 bases, with 16 bases left between them. This CDR3 region has 15 residues. This CDR3 reads CASSLERAGFSPLHF. In nucleotides, the CDR3 is TGTGCCAGCAGCTTAGAGAGGGCAGGCTTTTCGCCCCTCCACTTT.

This clone was seen once. The rearrangement uses TRBV20-1 and TRBJ2-3; D possibly corresponds to TRBD2 (5 bases). CDR1 is DFQATT, CDR2 SNEGSKA, per germline (reference sequence). Trimming removed 5 bases at V and 6 bases at J, with 9 bases between. The CDR3 extends over 11 amino acids. CDR3 nucleotides: TGCAGTGCTGGACTGTCGGATACGCAGTATTTT. Amino acids: CSAGLSDTQYF.

V is TRBV10-3 and J is TRBJ1-4; a possible D gene is TRBD1 (6 bases). The V gene lost 6 bases and the J gene lost 0 bases, with 17 bases spanning the gap. Germline V lookup: CDR1 ENHRY, CDR2 SYGVKD. There are 17 residues in the CDR3. CDR3 protein: CAIRIDRTPPTNEKLFF. The CDR3 DNA is TGTGCCATCAGGATCGACAGGACCCCGCCAACTAATGAAAAACTGTTTTTT.

The chain recombines TRBV7-2 with TRBJ2-5; 9 bases match TRBD2. The CDR3 is made up of 16 amino acids. Losses at the gene ends were 0 bases for V and 5 bases for J; bases not matched to a gene: 7. From germline, CDR1 is SGHTA and CDR2 FQGNSA. CDR3 sequence reads: CASSLAPGLATETQYF. CDR3 nucleotide sequence: TGTGCCAGCAGCTTAGCGCCGGGACTAGCTACGGAGACCCAGTACTTC.

The gene calls are TRBV21-1 and TRBJ1-2; the D call TRBD1 from the table was never checked on the DNA. TRBV21-1 is a pseudogene segment. The CDR3 runs 17 residues. The CDR3: CASSKSIQGRGNYGYTF. The CDR3 nucleotides are TGTGCCAGCAGCAAGTCTATACAGGGGCGCGGGAACTATGGCTACACCTTC.

The gene calls are TRBV30 and TRBJ1-5, with D unresolved. The CDR3 is made up of 13 amino acids. Per germline, CDR1 GTSNPN and CDR2 SVGIG (reference sequence). Trimming took off 2 bases at V and 6 bases at J, with 11 bases between the two ends. This chain's CDR3 is CAWSKGTSQPQHF. The CDR3 region has the DNA TGTGCCTGGAGTAAAGGCACTAGTCAGCCCCAGCATTTT.

The chain employs TRBV18 and TRBJ2-1, with 7 nucleotides matching TRBD1. V was pared by 1 base and J by 6 bases, with 3 bases of the junction left unmatched. From germline, CDR1 is KGHSH and CDR2 LQKENI. This CDR3 is 14 amino acids long. The CDR3 bases are TGTGCCAGCTCACCACAGGGGGCGGGCAATGAGCAGTTCTTC. Translation gives CASSPQGAGNEQFF.

The chain carries TRBV19 and TRBJ1-5, with D perhaps TRBD1 (5 bases). The V end lost 5 bases, the J end lost 6 bases, and 20 bases lay between the germline ends. CDR1 is LNHDA and CDR2 is SQIVND in the germline V gene (reference sequence). This CDR3 has 16 residues. This CDR3 is CASSLTGHAAFQPQHF. The CDR3 DNA is TGTGCCAGTAGTTTAACAGGCCATGCGGCGTTTCAGCCCCAGCATTTT. Filled out from reference TRBV19 and TRBJ1-5, the complete variable domain reads DGGITQSPKYLFRKEGQNVTLSCEQNLNHDAMYWYRQDPGQGLRLIYYSQIVNDFQKGDIAEGYSVSREKKESFPLTVTSAQKNPTAFYLCASSLTGHAAFQPQHFGDGTRLSIL.

The genes are TRBV27 and TRBJ2-7; 9 bases line up with TRBD2. The length of the CDR3 is 15 residues. The V segment lost 5 bases and the J segment 0 bases; nucleotides outside the gene matches: 5. Germline V lookup: CDR1 MNHEY, CDR2 SMNVEV (reference sequence). The CDR3 DNA reads TGTGCCAGCAGTCCCAAAGCGGGGGGCTCCTACGAGCAGTACTTC. Translation gives CASSPKAGGSYEQYF.

The chain joins TRBV6-5 to TRBJ1-2, with D possibly matching TRBD1 (6 bases). Looked up from germline, CDR1 is MNHEY and CDR2 is SVGAGI. The CDR3 loop spans 15 amino acids. Trimming took off 4 bases at V and 4 bases at J, with 16 bases between the two ends. The CDR3 region is CASSSQRGGRYGYTF. In DNA, the CDR3 is TGTGCCAGCAGTTCCCAGAGGGGGGGTCGCTATGGCTACACCTTC.

The rearrangement joins TRBV7-9 to TRBJ1-2; the match to TRBD1 covers 9 bases. The CDR3 covers 15 residues. Germline values: CDR1 SEHNR, CDR2 FQNEAQ (reference sequence). J was trimmed by 6 bases and V by 0 bases; bases with no gene match: 5. CDR3 nucleotides: TGTGCCAGCAGCTTAGCCGAGGGACAGGGCCATGGCTACACCTTC. This sequence encodes CASSLAEGQGHGYTF. Variable domain in full (rest from reference TRBV7-9 and TRBJ1-2): DTGVSQNPRHKITKRGQNVTFRCDPISEHNRLYWYRQTLGQGPEFLTYFQNEAQLEKSRLLSDRFSAERPKGSFSTLEIQRTEQGDSAMYLCASSLAEGQGHGYTFGSGTRLTVV.

This clone was seen a single time. CDR3 DNA sequence: TGCGCCAGCAGCTTCGGCAGGGGATATGGCTACACCTTC. Translation: CASSFGRGYGYTF. This chain connects TRBV5-1 to TRBJ1-2, with D possibly TRBD1 on 6 matching bases. The CDR3 loop spans 13 amino acids. With 2 bases removed from V and 5 bases from J, the gap between germline ends came to 10 bases. Germline V lookup: CDR1 SGHRS, CDR2 YFSETQ.